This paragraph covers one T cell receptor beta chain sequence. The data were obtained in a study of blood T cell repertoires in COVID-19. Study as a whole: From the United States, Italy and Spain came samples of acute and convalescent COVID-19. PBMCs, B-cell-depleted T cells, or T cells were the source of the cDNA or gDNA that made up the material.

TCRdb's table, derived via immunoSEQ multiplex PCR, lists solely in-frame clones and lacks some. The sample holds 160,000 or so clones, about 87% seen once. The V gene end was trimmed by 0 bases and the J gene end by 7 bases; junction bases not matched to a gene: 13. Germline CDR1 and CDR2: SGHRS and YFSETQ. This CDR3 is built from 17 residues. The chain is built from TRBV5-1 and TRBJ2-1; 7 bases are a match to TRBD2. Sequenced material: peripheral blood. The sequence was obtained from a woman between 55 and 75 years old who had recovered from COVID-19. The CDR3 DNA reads TGCGCCAGCAGCTTGGCCAGCGGCAGGGCGGGGGAGAATGAGCAGTTCTTC. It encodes CASSLASGRAGENEQFF.